The 3 T cell receptor beta chains listed next were all sequenced from one sample in a study of CD8+ T cells in alopecia areata. Extraction of RNA preceded its reverse transcription into cDNA, which served as the sequencing template. Sequencing used immunoSEQ multiplex PCR; TCRdb keeps in-frame clones, though not all of them. The table shows 130,000 to 150,000 clones, with about 87% occurring only once. Here the sequenced sample was CD8+ T cells sorted from blood, taken at week 0. Receptor source: a human donor with alopecia areata.

This clone was seen just once. The chain links TRBV10-3 to TRBJ2-5; maybe TRBD2 (6 bases). The DNA end is a closer match to TRBJ2-7, so the J assignment may be wrong. The CDR3 totals 14 residues. Germline V gives CDR1 ENHRY, CDR2 SYGVKD. The CDR3 DNA is TGTGCCATCAGTGAGTCCCCAGGGAGGTACGAGCAGTACTTC. Residues: CAISESPGRYEQYF.

The CDR3 sequence: CASSPKDRHYEQYF. Written as DNA, the CDR3 is TGTGCCAGCAGTCCGAAGGACAGACACTACGAGCAGTACTTC. The chain links TRBV5-4 to TRBJ2-7, with D perhaps TRBD1 (6 bases). Germline lookup yields CDR1 SGHNT and CDR2 YYREEE (reference sequence). The CDR3 has 14 residues. V gave up 5 bases and J gave up 3 bases, with 15 bases separating them. Filled out from reference TRBV5-4 and TRBJ2-7, the complete variable domain reads ETGVTQSPTHLIKTRGQQVTLRCSSQSGHNTVSWYQQALGQGPQFIFQYYREEENGRGNFPPRFSGLQFPNYSSELNVNALELDDSALYLCASSPKDRHYEQYFGPGTRLTVT.

The V call is TRBV7-6, the J call TRBJ1-1, with 9 positions matching TRBD1. Trimming removed 6 bases from V and 4 bases from J; junction bases left unmatched: 12. The CDR3 spans 16 residues. Germline lookup yields CDR1 SGHVS and CDR2 FNYEAQ. CDR3 in DNA: TGTGCCAGCAGTACGTACGCGGACAGGGGTGCCACTGAAGCTTTCTTT. Its protein is CASSTYADRGATEAFF.